These 2 T cell receptor beta chains originate from one sample sequenced in a study of blood T cell repertoires in COVID-19. Measured with immunoSEQ multiplex PCR; TCRdb has only the in-frame clones, and not every one. The data contain 150,000 to 200,000 clones, 88% of them seen just once; the ten biggest clones take up about 6.6%. The sample consisted of PBMCs or T cells enriched from blood (not recorded which). The origin of the receptors is a woman aged 45-59 years who had recovered from COVID-19.

V usage is TRBV9 and J usage is TRBJ1-3, with D possibly matching TRBD1 (6 bases). The V gene's germline CDR1 is SGDLS and CDR2 YYNGEE. V lost 1 base and J lost 0, with 17 bases in between. The length of the CDR3 is 18 residues. The DNA for the CDR3 is TGTGCCAGCAGCGTACGTCGCGACAGGAACATCTCTGGAAACACCATATATTTT. Translation: CASSVRRDRNISGNTIYF.

This clone was observed once. The chain recombines TRBV12-5 with TRBJ1-4; D gene unclear. The germline V gene has CDR1 LGHNT and CDR2 FRNRAP. The CDR3 consists of 14 residues. Trimming took off 5 bases at V and 6 bases at J, with 13 bases between the two ends. In nucleotides, the CDR3 is TGTGCTAGTGGTCCCCGGGGAGCGGATGAAAAACTGTTTTTT. This codes for CASGPRGADEKLFF. Using reference TRBV12-5 and TRBJ1-4 for the parts outside the CDR3, the full variable domain is DARVTQTPRHKVTEMGQEVTMRCQPILGHNTVFWYRQTMMQGLELLAYFRNRAPLDDSGMPKDRFSAEMPDATLATLKIQPSEPRDSAVYFCASGPRGADEKLFFGSGTQLSVL.